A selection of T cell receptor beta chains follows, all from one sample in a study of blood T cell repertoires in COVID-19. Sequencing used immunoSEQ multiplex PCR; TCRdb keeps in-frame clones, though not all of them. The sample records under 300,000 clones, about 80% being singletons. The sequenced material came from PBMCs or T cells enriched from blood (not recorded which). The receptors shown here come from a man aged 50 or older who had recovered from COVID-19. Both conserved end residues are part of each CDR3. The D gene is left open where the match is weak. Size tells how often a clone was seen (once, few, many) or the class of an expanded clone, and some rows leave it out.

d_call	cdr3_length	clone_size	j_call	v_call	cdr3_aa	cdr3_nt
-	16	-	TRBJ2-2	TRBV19	CASSIGPGISTGELFF	TGTGCCAGTAGTATAGGCCCGGGAATAAGCACCGGGGAGCTGTTTTTT
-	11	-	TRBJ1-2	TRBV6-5	CASSSYYGYTF	TGTGCCAGCAGTTCCTACTATGGCTACACCTTC
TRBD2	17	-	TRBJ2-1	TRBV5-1	CASSSSPAGGIYNEQFF	TGCGCCAGCAGCTCCTCCCCAGCGGGAGGGATTTACAATGAGCAGTTCTTC
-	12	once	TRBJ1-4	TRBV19	CASSFGVEKLFF	TGTGCCAGTAGTTTCGGTGTTGAAAAACTGTTTTTT
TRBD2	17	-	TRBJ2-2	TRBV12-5	CASGLGLAGGNTGELFF	TGTGCTAGTGGTTTAGGGCTAGCGGGGGGGAACACCGGGGAGCTGTTTTTT
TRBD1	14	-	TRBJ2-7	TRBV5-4	CASGRTGSSYEQYF	TGTGCCAGCGGCAGGACAGGTTCATCCTACGAGCAGTACTTC
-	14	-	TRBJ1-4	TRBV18	CASSRAGSREKLFF	TGTGCCAGCTCACGAGCAGGGTCGAGAGAAAAACTGTTTTTT
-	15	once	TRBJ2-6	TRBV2	CASSGGTSGANVLTF	TGTGCCAGCAGCGGCGGAACTTCTGGGGCCAACGTCCTGACTTTC
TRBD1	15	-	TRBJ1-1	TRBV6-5	CASSRHQTGPKGAFF	TGTGCCAGCAGCCGACATCAGACAGGGCCCAAGGGGGCTTTCTTT
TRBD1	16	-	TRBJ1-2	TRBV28	CASSSTGVAANYGYTF	TGTGCCAGCAGCTCCACAGGGGTCGCGGCTAACTATGGCTACACCTTC
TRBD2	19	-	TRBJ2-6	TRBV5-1	CASSLPSSGGASGANVLTF	TGCGCCAGCAGCTTGCCTTCTAGCGGGGGGGCCTCTGGGGCCAACGTCCTGACTTTC
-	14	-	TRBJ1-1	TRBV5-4	CASSLDSTNTEAFF	TGTGCCAGCAGCTTGGACTCTACGAACACTGAAGCTTTCTTT
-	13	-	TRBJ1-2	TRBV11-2	CASSLTQNYGYTF	TGTGCCAGCAGCTTAACGCAGAACTATGGCTACACCTTC
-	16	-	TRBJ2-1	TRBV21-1	CASSKDIEGSYNEQFF	TGTGCCAGCAGCAAAGATATAGAGGGCTCCTACAATGAGCAGTTCTTC
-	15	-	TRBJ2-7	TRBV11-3	CASSSGGSGPGVQYF	TGTGCCAGCAGCTCCGGCGGATCGGGGCCGGGAGTGCAGTACTTC
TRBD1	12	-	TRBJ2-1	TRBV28	CASSLGQGAEFF	TGTGCCAGCAGCCTCGGACAGGGGGCAGAATTCTTC
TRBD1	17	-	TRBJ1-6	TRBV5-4	CASTMDRGSSYNSPLHF	TGTGCCAGCACCATGGACAGGGGGAGCTCCTATAATTCACCCCTCCACTTT
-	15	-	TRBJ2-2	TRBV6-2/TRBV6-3	CASCPGHRNTGELFF	TGTGCCAGCTGCCCGGGACACAGGAACACCGGGGAGCTGTTTTTT
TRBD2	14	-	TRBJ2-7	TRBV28	CASSLTGGSYEQYF	TGTGCCAGCAGTTTAACGGGAGGGTCCTACGAGCAGTACTTC